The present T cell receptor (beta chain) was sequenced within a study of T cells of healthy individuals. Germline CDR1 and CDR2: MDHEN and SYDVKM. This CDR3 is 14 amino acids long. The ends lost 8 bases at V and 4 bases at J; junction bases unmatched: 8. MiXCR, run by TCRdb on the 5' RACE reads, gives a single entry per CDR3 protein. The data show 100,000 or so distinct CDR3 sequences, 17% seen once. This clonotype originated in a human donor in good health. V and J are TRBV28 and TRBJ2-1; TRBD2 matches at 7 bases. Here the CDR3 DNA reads TGTGCCAGCCAAGTGGCGGGAGCGTACAATGAGCAGTTCTTC. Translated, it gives CASQVAGAYNEQFF.